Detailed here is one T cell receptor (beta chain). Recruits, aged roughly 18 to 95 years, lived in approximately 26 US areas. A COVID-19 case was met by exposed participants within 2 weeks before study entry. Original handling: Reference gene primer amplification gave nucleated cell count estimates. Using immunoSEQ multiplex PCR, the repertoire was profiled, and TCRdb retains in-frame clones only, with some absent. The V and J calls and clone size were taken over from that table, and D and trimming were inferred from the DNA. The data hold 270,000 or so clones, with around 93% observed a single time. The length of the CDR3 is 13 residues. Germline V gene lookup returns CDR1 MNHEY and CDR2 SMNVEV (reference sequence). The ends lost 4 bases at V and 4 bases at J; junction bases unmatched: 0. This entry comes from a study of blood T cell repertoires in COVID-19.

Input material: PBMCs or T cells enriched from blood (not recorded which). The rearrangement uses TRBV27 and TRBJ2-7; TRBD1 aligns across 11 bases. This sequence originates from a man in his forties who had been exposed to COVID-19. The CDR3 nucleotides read TGTGCCAGCAGTTGGGACAGGGGGTACGAGCAGTACTTC. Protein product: CASSWDRGYEQYF.